The 26 T cell receptor beta chains listed next were all sequenced from one sample in a study of blood T cell repertoires in COVID-19. Generated by immunoSEQ multiplex PCR, the TCRdb table keeps only in-frame clones and is missing some. This sample has over 120,000 clones, with 80% to 90% found just once. The sample taken for sequencing was peripheral blood. Receptors were obtained from a woman between 45 and 60 years old with acute or convalescent COVID-19.

CDR3 nucleotide sequence: TGCAGTGCTAGTAATTCCCTCGGACTAGCGGGCTACAATGAGCAGTTCTTC. It translates to CSASNSLGLAGYNEQFF. The V and J genes are TRBV20-1 and TRBJ2-1, with 11 nucleotides matching TRBD2. This CDR3 comprises 17 residues. CDR1 is DFQATT and CDR2 is SNEGSKA in the germline V gene (reference sequence). V was clipped by 3 bases and J by 3 bases; unmatched bases: 10.

J is TRBJ2-7 and V is TRBV9; tentatively, D is TRBD2 (6 bases). The CDR3 has 15 residues. V dropped 0 bases and J dropped 4 bases, with 14 bases sitting between them. Germline assignment: CDR1 SGDLS and CDR2 YYNGEE. The DNA of the CDR3 is TGTGCCAGCAGCGTAGATAGTTCAGGGAGGTACGAGCAGTACTTC. Encoded protein: CASSVDSSGRYEQYF.

This clone has only a few counts. The J gene is TRBJ2-3, the V gene TRBV9; TRBD1 agrees at 7 bases. The germline CDR1 and CDR2 sequences are SGDLS and YYNGEE. J was trimmed by 5 bases and V by 4 bases; bases with no gene match: 7. The CDR3 has 14 amino acids. The CDR3 region has the DNA TGTGCCAGCAGCCCCGTGCAGGGGGTAGATACGCAGTATTTT. Protein product: CASSPVQGVDTQYF. The whole variable domain, filled in from reference TRBV9 and TRBJ2-3, reads DSGVTQTPKHLITATGQRVTLRCSPRSGDLSVYWYQQSLDQGLQFLIQYYNGEERAKGNILERFSAQQFPDLHSELNLSSLELGDSALYFCASSPVQGVDTQYFGPGTRLTVL.

The chain joins TRBV4-1 to TRBJ1-4; no definite D call. The CDR3 contains 13 residues. CDR1 is MGHRA and CDR2 is YSYEKL in the germline V gene. V shed 4 bases and J shed 4 bases, with 7 bases lying between them. CDR3 DNA: TGCGCCAGCAGCCGAAGCCTTAATGAAAAACTGTTTTTT. Protein product: CASSRSLNEKLFF.

The V and J genes are TRBV5-6 and TRBJ1-4; 10 bases agree with TRBD1. The CDR3 runs to 15 residues. V gave up 4 bases and J gave up 7 bases; unmatched junction bases: 7. CDR1 SGHDT and CDR2 YYEEEE come from the germline V gene. The CDR3 sequence: CASSPGTGVAEKLFF. The CDR3 bases are TGTGCCAGCAGCCCGGGGACAGGGGTGGCTGAAAAACTGTTTTTT.

DNA for the CDR3: TGTGCCAGCAGCTTAGGGGACAGGGGATTATATCAGCCCCAGCATTTT. Protein product: CASSLGDRGLYQPQHF. The chain recombines TRBV7-2 with TRBJ1-5, with 10 bases matching TRBD1. The trim removed 1 base at V and 5 bases at J, leaving 5 bases unmatched. CDR3 size: 16 residues. CDR1 SGHTA and CDR2 FQGNSA come from the germline V gene. Full variable domain (missing parts from reference TRBV7-2 and TRBJ1-5): GAGVSQSPSNKVTEKGKDVELRCDPISGHTALYWYRQSLGQGLEFLIYFQGNSAPDKSGLPSDRFSAERTGGSVSTLTIQRTQQEDSAVYLCASSLGDRGLYQPQHFGDGTRLSIL.

The V and J genes are TRBV5-1 and TRBJ2-5, with D possibly matching TRBD2 (6 bases). Germline V lookup: CDR1 SGHRS, CDR2 YFSETQ. The CDR3 sequence is 14 residues long. The V and J ends lost 0 bases and 0 bases respectively, with 6 bases between them. CDR3 bases: TGCGCCAGCAGCTTGGTAGCGGACCAAGAGACCCAGTACTTC. It codes for CASSLVADQETQYF.

The chain has TRBV20-1 and TRBJ1-1; 7 bases align to TRBD1. CDR1 is DFQATT and CDR2 is SNEGSKA in the germline V gene (reference sequence). The CDR3 covers 14 residues. After removal of 3 bases from V and 3 bases from J, the junction contained 7 bases not matched to a gene. This CDR3 is CSASTGRGYTEAFF. The CDR3 coding sequence is TGCAGTGCTAGTACCGGCAGGGGGTACACTGAAGCTTTCTTT.

The CDR3 protein is CASSPQNYGYTF. The CDR3, as DNA: TGTGCCAGCAGTCCCCAGAACTATGGCTACACCTTC. The V call is TRBV12-3 or TRBV12-4, the J call TRBJ1-2; D gene uncertain. V lost 5 bases to trimming and J lost 2 bases, with 6 bases between them. The CDR3 consists of 12 residues.

This rearrangement joins TRBV3-1 (or the pseudogene TRBV3-2) to TRBJ2-1, with D perhaps matching TRBD2 (5 bases). Germline V gene lookup returns CDR1 LGHDT and CDR2 YNNKEL (reference sequence). V lost 0 bases to trimming and J lost 4 bases, with 10 bases between them. CDR3 length: 15 residues. This chain's CDR3 is CASSQDRGSYNEQFF. The CDR3 coding sequence is TGTGCCAGCAGCCAAGACCGGGGATCGTACAATGAGCAGTTCTTC.

In this sample, this clone turned up a few times. The CDR3 DNA is TGCGCCAGCAGCCAAGATCTTCGAGACAGGTCATATGTGCATTCACCCCTCCACTTT. Encoded protein: CASSQDLRDRSYVHSPLHF. This chain joins TRBV4-1 and TRBJ1-6; TRBD1 might be the D (6 bases). This CDR3 comprises 19 residues. Trimming removed 0 bases from V and 8 bases from J, with 23 bases in between. The germline V gene encodes CDR1 MGHRA and CDR2 YSYEKL.

The chain combines TRBV7-9 with TRBJ1-2; possible D gene TRBD1, 5 bases. Germline values: CDR1 SEHNR, CDR2 FQNEAQ (reference sequence). V dropped 4 bases and J dropped 0 bases, with 15 bases sitting between them. The CDR3 totals 16 residues. The DNA for the CDR3 is TGTGCCAGCAGCTATAGGATGACAGTCTCTAACTATGGCTACACCTTC. Translation gives CASSYRMTVSNYGYTF.

V usage is TRBV28 and J usage is TRBJ1-3; D gene unclear. This CDR3 has 17 residues. Trimming left V 2 bases short and J 0 bases short, with 14 bases between. Germline assignment: CDR1 MDHEN and CDR2 SYDVKM. The CDR3 nucleotides read TGTGCCAGCAGTTTAGGTCGGAGAGGGAGCTCTGGAAACACCATATATTTT. Translated: CASSLGRRGSSGNTIYF. Drawing the rest from reference TRBV28 and TRBJ1-3, the complete variable domain is DVKVTQSSRYLVKRTGEKVFLECVQDMDHENMFWYRQDPGLGLRLIYFSYDVKMKEKGDIPEGYSVSREKKERFSLILESASTNQTSMYLCASSLGRRGSSGNTIYFGEGSWLTVV.

The chain links TRBV7-9 to TRBJ2-3; D possibly corresponds to TRBD2 (5 bases). CDR3 length equals 17 residues. In germline, CDR1 is SEHNR, CDR2 FQNEAQ (reference sequence). Trimming took 4 bases from V and 2 from J, leaving 19 bases between them. DNA of the CDR3: TGTGCCAGCAGCTCGGGGTATGCCCTAGATGACACAGATACGCAGTATTTT. It yields the protein CASSSGYALDDTDTQYF.

This chain connects TRBV6-6 to TRBJ2-7; 8 bases match TRBD1. V lost 0 bases and J lost 2; bases outside the gene matches: 3. The CDR3 runs to 15 residues. CDR1 MNHNY and CDR2 SVGAGI come from the germline V gene (reference sequence). As DNA, the CDR3 is TGTGCCAGCAGTTACTCGACCAGGGGGCCCTACGAGCAGTACTTC. This sequence encodes CASSYSTRGPYEQYF.

This clone was recorded only once. This chain uses TRBV19 with TRBJ2-3, with D perhaps TRBD2 (5 bases). V was trimmed by 5 bases and J by 7 bases, leaving 7 bases between them. The CDR3 extends over 11 amino acids. The V gene's germline CDR1 is LNHDA and CDR2 SQIVND (reference sequence). The CDR3 here is CASSAGNTQYF. The CDR3, as DNA: TGTGCCAGTAGTGCGGGCAATACGCAGTATTTT.

V usage is TRBV12-3 or TRBV12-4 and J usage is TRBJ1-1; D is undetermined. V lost 0 bases and J 3 bases, leaving 5 bases between the germline ends. There are 13 residues in the CDR3. The CDR3, as DNA: TGTGCCAGCAGTTTAGCGGGCTACACTGAAGCTTTCTTT. Translated: CASSLAGYTEAFF.

The chain has TRBV6-2 or TRBV6-3 and TRBJ1-2; TRBD1 matches at 8 bases. After removal of 2 bases from V and 3 bases from J, the junction contained 2 bases not matched to a gene. The V gene's germline CDR1 is MNHEY and CDR2 SVGEGT. There are 14 residues in the CDR3. The CDR3 region is CASSYGQGYYGYTF. The CDR3, as DNA: TGTGCCAGCAGTTACGGACAGGGATACTATGGCTACACCTTC.

The CDR3 region is CAISENEGQSQPQHF. The CDR3 nucleotides read TGTGCCATCAGTGAGAATGAGGGACAGAGTCAGCCCCAGCATTTT. The chain couples TRBV10-3 to TRBJ1-5, with 7 bases fitting TRBD1. In germline, CDR1 is ENHRY, CDR2 SYGVKD. The junction had 7 bases not matched to a gene; V was cut back by 2 bases and J by 6 bases. This CDR3 spans 15 amino acids.

The CDR3 DNA reads as TGTGCCAGCTCACCAACCTCGGGGAATGAAAAACTGTTTTTT. Protein product: CASSPTSGNEKLFF. The chain has TRBV18 and TRBJ1-4; D is undetermined. This CDR3 has 14 residues. Germline V lookup: CDR1 KGHSH, CDR2 LQKENI. Trimming left V 2 bases short and J 5 bases short, with 9 bases between.

This chain uses TRBV6-5 with TRBJ1-1, with 7 bases that match TRBD1. The V segment lost 5 bases and the J segment 5 bases; nucleotides outside the gene matches: 8. The CDR3 has 14 amino acids. Germline V gene lookup returns CDR1 MNHEY and CDR2 SVGAGI. The CDR3 region is CASSPQGVGTEAFF. The CDR3 coding sequence is TGTGCCAGCAGTCCTCAGGGGGTGGGAACTGAAGCTTTCTTT.

V is TRBV18 and J is TRBJ1-6; 9 nucleotides match TRBD1. This CDR3 is 15 amino acids long. With V trimmed by 5 bases and J by 9 bases, 8 bases remained unmatched. Germline V gene data show CDR1 as KGHSH and CDR2 as LQKENI. In nucleotides, the CDR3 is TGTGCCAGCTCAAGCCGGACAGGGGATGGTTCACCCCTCCACTTT. Amino acids: CASSSRTGDGSPLHF.

Concerning this clone: Other DNA sequences of this sample code for an identical CDR3. The V call is TRBV6-5, the J call TRBJ1-1; 7 nucleotides align to TRBD1. Germline trimming cut 2 bases from V and 6 bases from J; bases unmatched to any gene: 3. The germline V gene encodes CDR1 MNHEY and CDR2 SVGAGI. The CDR3 has 13 amino acids. The CDR3 loop is CASSYRQGPEAFF. CDR3 in DNA: TGTGCCAGCAGTTACAGACAGGGCCCTGAAGCTTTCTTT.

The chain links TRBV11-3 to TRBJ2-1, with 8 bases that match TRBD1. This CDR3 region has 16 residues. From germline, CDR1 is SGHNT and CDR2 YENEEA. The trim removed 4 bases at V and 1 base at J, leaving 6 bases unmatched. CDR3 coding DNA: TGTGCCAGCAGCTCCAGGACAGGGAAGTCCTACAATGAGCAGTTCTTC. Translating gives CASSSRTGKSYNEQFF. The full variable domain, with the rest looked up from reference TRBV11-3 and TRBJ2-1, is EAGVVQSPRYKIIEKKQPVAFWCNPISGHNTLYWYLQNLGQGPELLIRYENEEAVDDSQLPKDRFSAERLKGVDSTLKIQPAELGDSAVYLCASSSRTGKSYNEQFFGPGTRLTVL.

This chain joins TRBV19 and TRBJ2-2; a possible D gene is TRBD1 (6 bases). Germline V gene sequence: CDR1 LNHDA, CDR2 SQIVND (reference sequence). Deletions cut 9 bases from V and 4 bases from J, with 15 bases between. This CDR3 spans 14 amino acids. The CDR3 is CASHYRAATGELFF. In nucleotides, the CDR3 is TGTGCCAGCCACTACAGGGCGGCCACCGGGGAGCTGTTTTTT.

This chain links TRBV9 with TRBJ2-1, with TRBD2 matching 12 bases. Germline V lookup: CDR1 SGDLS, CDR2 YYNGEE. V lost 3 bases to trimming and J lost 8 bases; unmatched junction nucleotides: 9. The CDR3 extends over 16 amino acids. CDR3 DNA: TGTGCCAGCAGCGCCAGACTAGCGGGAGACCGCTATGAGCAGTTCTTC. It encodes CASSARLAGDRYEQFF.